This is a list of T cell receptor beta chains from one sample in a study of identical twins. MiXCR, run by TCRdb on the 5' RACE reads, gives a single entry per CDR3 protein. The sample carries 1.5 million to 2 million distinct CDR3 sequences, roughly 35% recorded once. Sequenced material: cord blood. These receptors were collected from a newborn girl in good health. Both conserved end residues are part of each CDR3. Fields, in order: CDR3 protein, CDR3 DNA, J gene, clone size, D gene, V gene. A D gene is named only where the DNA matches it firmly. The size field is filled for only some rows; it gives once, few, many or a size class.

cdr3_aa: CASSYPPGTGGGGDTQYF
cdr3_nt: TGTGCCAGCAGTTACCCTCCCGGGACTGGCGGCGGAGGAGATACGCAGTATTTT
j_call: TRBJ2-3
clone_size: -
d_call: -
v_call: TRBV6-2/TRBV6-3

cdr3_aa: CASSQVGLSSSDQKNIQYF
cdr3_nt: TGCGCCAGCAGCCAAGTGGGTTTGTCTAGCAGCGATCAAAAAAACATTCAGTACTTC
j_call: TRBJ2-4
clone_size: few
d_call: -
v_call: TRBV4-1

cdr3_aa: CASSFGTSGHRSYNEQYF
cdr3_nt: TGTGCCAGCAGCTTCGGGACTAGCGGCCACCGCTCCTACAATGAGCAGTACTTC
j_call: TRBJ2-7
clone_size: -
d_call: TRBD2
v_call: TRBV7-9

cdr3_aa: CASSLQGLPLFF
cdr3_nt: TGTGCCAGCAGCTTGCAGGGGCTACCATTGTTCTTC
j_call: TRBJ2-1
clone_size: -
d_call: -
v_call: TRBV5-5

cdr3_aa: CASPGTGRTPLHF
cdr3_nt: TGCGCCAGCCCCGGGACAGGGAGAACACCCCTCCACTTT
j_call: TRBJ1-6
clone_size: -
d_call: TRBD1
v_call: TRBV5-1

cdr3_aa: CASKRRECYGYTF
cdr3_nt: TGTGCCAGCAAGCGGAGGGAATGCTATGGCTACACCTTC
j_call: TRBJ1-2
clone_size: -
d_call: -
v_call: TRBV6-5

cdr3_aa: CASSLGSTTYEQYF
cdr3_nt: TGCGCCAGCAGCTTGGGTAGTACGACCTACGAGCAGTACTTC
j_call: TRBJ2-7
clone_size: few
d_call: -
v_call: TRBV5-1

cdr3_aa: CASSRRGAENTEAFF
cdr3_nt: TGTGCCAGCAGCCGGCGGGGGGCGGAAAACACTGAAGCTTTCTTT
j_call: TRBJ1-1
clone_size: once
d_call: -
v_call: TRBV3-1

cdr3_aa: CASLLPGGTTDTQYF
cdr3_nt: TGTGCCAGCCTTTTGCCAGGAGGGACCACAGATACGCAGTATTTT
j_call: TRBJ2-3
clone_size: -
d_call: -
v_call: TRBV28

cdr3_aa: CASSLARTSGSSLYEQYF
cdr3_nt: TGTGCCAGCAGTTTAGCTAGGACTAGCGGGAGTTCCCTCTACGAGCAGTACTTC
j_call: TRBJ2-7
clone_size: few
d_call: TRBD2
v_call: TRBV28

cdr3_aa: CASSLEFGGPYEQYF
cdr3_nt: TGTGCCAGCAGCTTAGAGTTCGGCGGCCCCTACGAGCAGTACTTC
j_call: TRBJ2-7
clone_size: few
d_call: -
v_call: TRBV7-6

cdr3_aa: CASSLDRANEHYF
cdr3_nt: TGTGCCAGCAGCTTAGACAGGGCCAATGAGCACTACTTC
j_call: TRBJ2-7
clone_size: -
d_call: -
v_call: TRBV11-2

cdr3_aa: CSATTSYSYEQYF
cdr3_nt: TGCAGTGCCACGACTAGCTATTCGTACGAGCAGTACTTC
j_call: TRBJ2-7
clone_size: -
d_call: TRBD2
v_call: TRBV20-1

cdr3_aa: CASSGPGTRSSYEQYF
cdr3_nt: TGTGCCAGCAGCGGACCCGGGACTAGATCTTCCTACGAGCAGTACTTC
j_call: TRBJ2-7
clone_size: -
d_call: TRBD2
v_call: TRBV7-9

cdr3_aa: CVSSLDRSSNPQYF
cdr3_nt: TGTGTCAGCAGCTTAGATCGGAGTAGCAATCCGCAGTATTTT
j_call: TRBJ2-3
clone_size: -
d_call: -
v_call: TRBV7-2

cdr3_aa: CASSDGGKEVSYGNTEAFF
cdr3_nt: TGTGCCAGCAGTGACGGGGGGAAGGAGGTTTCGTATGGGAACACTGAAGCTTTCTTT
j_call: TRBJ1-1
clone_size: -
d_call: -
v_call: TRBV6-4

cdr3_aa: CSARAGLAAQYF
cdr3_nt: TGCAGTGCTAGGGCGGGACTAGCGGCCCAGTACTTC
j_call: TRBJ2-7
clone_size: -
d_call: TRBD2
v_call: TRBV20-1

cdr3_aa: CASSLVGVDSTDTQYF
cdr3_nt: TGTGCCAGCAGCTTAGTGGGAGTCGATTCGACAGATACGCAGTATTTT
j_call: TRBJ2-3
clone_size: few
d_call: -
v_call: TRBV7-9

cdr3_aa: CASSKQGYEQYF
cdr3_nt: TGTGCCAGCAGCAAACAGGGTTACGAGCAGTACTTC
j_call: TRBJ2-7
clone_size: many
d_call: -
v_call: TRBV21-1

cdr3_aa: CASSFGSTSGSTDTQYF
cdr3_nt: TGTGCCAGCAGTTTTGGGTCAACTAGCGGGAGTACAGATACGCAGTATTTT
j_call: TRBJ2-3
clone_size: few
d_call: TRBD2
v_call: TRBV28

cdr3_aa: CASSFGITGTGYTF
cdr3_nt: TGTGCCAGCAGCTTTGGAATCACAGGGACCGGCTACACCTTC
j_call: TRBJ1-2
clone_size: -
d_call: -
v_call: TRBV5-4

cdr3_aa: CASSLGWASNQPQHF
cdr3_nt: TGTGCCAGCAGCTTAGGGTGGGCTAGCAATCAGCCCCAGCATTTT
j_call: TRBJ1-5
clone_size: -
d_call: -
v_call: TRBV11-2

cdr3_aa: CASSIIGDEQFF
cdr3_nt: TGTGCCAGTAGTATAATCGGGGATGAGCAGTTCTTC
j_call: TRBJ2-1
clone_size: few
d_call: -
v_call: TRBV19

cdr3_aa: CSATTGSSLYNEQDF
cdr3_nt: TGCAGTGCTACAACGGGCAGTTCTCTATACAATGAGCAGGACTTC
j_call: TRBJ2-1
clone_size: -
d_call: -
v_call: TRBV20-1

cdr3_aa: CASSLAGGAEGVYGYTF
cdr3_nt: TGTGCCAGCAGCTTGGCCGGCGGAGCTGAGGGGGTCTATGGCTACACCTTC
j_call: TRBJ1-2
clone_size: -
d_call: -
v_call: TRBV5-6

cdr3_aa: CSARGLKQGPEQYF
cdr3_nt: TGCAGTGCTAGGGGGTTAAAACAGGGACCCGAGCAGTACTTC
j_call: TRBJ2-7
clone_size: few
d_call: -
v_call: TRBV20-1

cdr3_aa: CASSRYSGTPSSYEQYF
cdr3_nt: TGTGCCAGCAGCCGTTATTCCGGGACCCCGAGCTCCTACGAGCAGTACTTC
j_call: TRBJ2-7
clone_size: -
d_call: -
v_call: TRBV7-2

cdr3_aa: CASTGDNEQFF
cdr3_nt: TGCGCCAGCACGGGGGACAATGAGCAGTTCTTC
j_call: TRBJ2-1
clone_size: few
d_call: -
v_call: TRBV4-1

cdr3_aa: CASSFLTNSPLHF
cdr3_nt: TGTGCCAGCAGTTTCTTAACGAATTCACCCCTCCACTTT
j_call: TRBJ1-6
clone_size: few
d_call: -
v_call: TRBV27

cdr3_aa: CASSPFRGYTF
cdr3_nt: TGTGCCAGCAGCCCCTTTCGGGGCTACACCTTC
j_call: TRBJ1-2
clone_size: -
d_call: -
v_call: TRBV6-2/TRBV6-3

cdr3_aa: CSARRSVGSEQYF
cdr3_nt: TGCAGTGCTAGGAGGTCAGTCGGGAGCGAGCAGTACTTC
j_call: TRBJ2-7
clone_size: -
d_call: -
v_call: TRBV20-1

cdr3_aa: CASSQVTGGIVYGYTF
cdr3_nt: TGCGCCAGCAGCCAAGTTACAGGGGGCATAGTCTATGGCTACACCTTC
j_call: TRBJ1-2
clone_size: -
d_call: TRBD1
v_call: TRBV4-1

cdr3_aa: CASNNPGKLYGYTF
cdr3_nt: TGCGCCAGCAACAACCCCGGGAAGCTGTATGGCTACACCTTC
j_call: TRBJ1-2
clone_size: few
d_call: -
v_call: TRBV4-1

cdr3_aa: CSVEVESRRSNYEQYF
cdr3_nt: TGCAGCGTTGAAGTGGAGAGCAGGCGGTCCAATTACGAGCAGTACTTC
j_call: TRBJ2-7
clone_size: many
d_call: -
v_call: TRBV29-1

cdr3_aa: CASRGRRADTQYF
cdr3_nt: TGTGCCAGCAGGGGAAGACGGGCAGATACGCAGTATTTT
j_call: TRBJ2-3
clone_size: -
d_call: -
v_call: TRBV6-5

cdr3_aa: CSAPGPVPGGGDTQYF
cdr3_nt: TGCAGTGCTCCCGGTCCAGTTCCAGGGGGCGGAGATACGCAGTATTTT
j_call: TRBJ2-3
clone_size: -
d_call: TRBD1
v_call: TRBV20-1

cdr3_aa: CASSRPPRGELFF
cdr3_nt: TGCGCCAGCAGCCGACCTCCCCGCGGGGAGCTGTTTTTT
j_call: TRBJ2-2
clone_size: few
d_call: -
v_call: TRBV5-1

cdr3_aa: CASSPTPRDEQFF
cdr3_nt: TGTGCCAGCAGCCCGACCCCTCGCGATGAGCAGTTCTTC
j_call: TRBJ2-1
clone_size: -
d_call: -
v_call: TRBV11-2

cdr3_aa: CASGPRGDTEAFF
cdr3_nt: TGTGCCAGCGGACCGAGGGGCGACACTGAAGCTTTCTTT
j_call: TRBJ1-1
clone_size: -
d_call: -
v_call: TRBV6-1

cdr3_aa: CASSLTSGRAIYEQYF
cdr3_nt: TGCGCCAGCAGCTTAACTAGCGGGAGGGCCATATACGAGCAGTACTTC
j_call: TRBJ2-7
clone_size: -
d_call: TRBD2
v_call: TRBV5-1

cdr3_aa: CASSPDRVPNYGYTF
cdr3_nt: TGCGCCAGCAGCCCGGACAGGGTTCCTAACTATGGCTACACCTTC
j_call: TRBJ1-2
clone_size: -
d_call: TRBD1
v_call: TRBV5-1

cdr3_aa: CSASAFGEQYF
cdr3_nt: TGCAGTGCTAGCGCTTTTGGAGAGCAGTACTTC
j_call: TRBJ2-7
clone_size: many
d_call: -
v_call: TRBV20-1

cdr3_aa: CASSKEAGTFTDTQYF
cdr3_nt: TGTGCCAGCAGCAAAGAGGCGGGGACTTTCACAGATACGCAGTATTTT
j_call: TRBJ2-3
clone_size: -
d_call: -
v_call: TRBV21-1

cdr3_aa: CSATGDGSYNEQYF
cdr3_nt: TGCAGTGCTACGGGAGACGGATCCTACAATGAGCAGTACTTC
j_call: TRBJ2-7
clone_size: once
d_call: -
v_call: TRBV20-1

cdr3_aa: CASLNGKGWQETQYF
cdr3_nt: TGTGCCAGCCTAAATGGGAAAGGGTGGCAAGAGACCCAGTACTTC
j_call: TRBJ2-5
clone_size: few
d_call: -
v_call: TRBV25-1

cdr3_aa: CSARTGTRGYTF
cdr3_nt: TGCAGTGCGCGGACAGGGACGAGAGGCTACACCTTC
j_call: TRBJ1-2
clone_size: few
d_call: TRBD1
v_call: TRBV20-1

cdr3_aa: CASSFSGQGETQYF
cdr3_nt: TGTGCCAGCAGTTTCTCGGGACAGGGGGAGACCCAGTACTTC
j_call: TRBJ2-5
clone_size: many
d_call: TRBD1
v_call: TRBV28

cdr3_aa: CATEGYNEQFF
cdr3_nt: TGTGCCACCGAGGGATACAATGAGCAGTTCTTC
j_call: TRBJ2-1
clone_size: -
d_call: -
v_call: TRBV24-1

cdr3_aa: CASSSDDYSGIPYEQYF
cdr3_nt: TGTGCCAGCAGTTCAGATGACTACAGCGGGATCCCCTACGAGCAGTACTTC
j_call: TRBJ2-7
clone_size: many
d_call: TRBD2
v_call: TRBV25-1

cdr3_aa: CASSLAPGSQAFF
cdr3_nt: TGTGCCAGCAGCTTAGCCCCGGGTTCCCAAGCTTTCTTT
j_call: TRBJ1-1
clone_size: few
d_call: -
v_call: TRBV7-9

cdr3_aa: CATSRDPGTIYEQYF
cdr3_nt: TGTGCCACCAGCAGAGATCCGGGCACCATCTACGAGCAGTACTTC
j_call: TRBJ2-7
clone_size: -
d_call: -
v_call: TRBV15

cdr3_aa: CASSQEGGGGNQPQHF
cdr3_nt: TGCGCCAGCAGCCAAGAAGGAGGGGGAGGCAATCAGCCCCAGCATTTT
j_call: TRBJ1-5
clone_size: few
d_call: -
v_call: TRBV4-1

cdr3_aa: CASGTYRVSTDTQYF
cdr3_nt: TGTGCCAGCGGTACTTACCGGGTTAGCACAGATACGCAGTATTTT
j_call: TRBJ2-3
clone_size: few
d_call: -
v_call: TRBV27